The next 9 T cell receptor beta chains were all read from a single sample in a study of identical twins. MiXCR, applied by TCRdb to the 5' RACE reads, yields one record per CDR3 protein. Among around 500,000 distinct CDR3 sequences listed, approximately 15% were seen once. Separately, the same data were catalogued under a study of yellow fever vaccine responses in identical twins.

Specimen: CD4+ T cells sorted from blood. These TCRs come from a woman under 30 in good health.

The sample holds a few counts of this clonotype. CDR3 in amino acids: CSVQQGSNQPQHF. CDR3 in DNA: TGCAGTGTCCAACAGGGGTCCAATCAGCCCCAGCATTTT. This chain connects TRBV20-1 to TRBJ1-5; 7 bases fit TRBD1. The junction had 6 bases not matched to a gene; V was cut back by 7 bases and J by 3 bases. This CDR3 has 13 amino acids. Germline lookup yields CDR1 DFQATT and CDR2 SNEGSKA (reference sequence).

This sequence joins TRBV28 and TRBJ1-6; tentative D call: TRBD1 (5 bases). This CDR3 is 17 amino acids long. Trimming took off 3 bases at V and 0 bases at J, with 12 bases between the two ends. Germline V gives CDR1 MDHEN, CDR2 SYDVKM. The CDR3 here is CASSFVRGISYNSPLHF. The CDR3 DNA reads as TGTGCCAGCAGTTTTGTCCGGGGGATCTCCTATAATTCACCCCTCCACTTT.

This clonotype was counted ten times or more. CDR3 sequence (DNA): TGTGCCACCTCGAAGGGGCTTGGGACTGAAGCTTTCTTT. This translates into CATSKGLGTEAFF. The chain uses TRBV7-3 and TRBJ1-1, with D maybe TRBD1 (5 bases). This CDR3 has 13 amino acids. Germline CDR1 SGHTA, CDR2 FQGTGA. V was cut by 10 bases and J by 5 bases, with 17 bases left in between. Looking up the rest from reference TRBV7-3 and TRBJ1-1 gives the full variable domain: GAGVSQTPSNKVTEKGKYVELRCDPISGHTALYWYRQSLGQGPEFLIYFQGTGAADDSGLPNDRFFAVRPEGSVSTLKIQRTERGDSAVYLCATSKGLGTEAFFGQGTRLTVV.

V is TRBV9 and J is TRBJ2-3; tentative D call: TRBD2 (5 bases). The CDR3 length is 14 residues. Germline CDR1 is SGDLS and CDR2 is YYNGEE. V lost 2 bases and J lost 5, with 12 bases in between. The chain's CDR3 is CASSVVSEGDTQYF. The CDR3 DNA is TGTGCCAGCAGCGTTGTGAGCGAGGGAGATACGCAGTATTTT.

This rearrangement joins TRBV11-2 to TRBJ2-5, with D uncertain. This CDR3 contains 16 residues. V was trimmed by 1 base and J by 9 bases, leaving 21 bases between them. The germline V gene encodes CDR1 SGHAT and CDR2 FQNNGV. The CDR3 DNA is TGTGCCAGCAGCTTAGGGGGATCGACATCCTCCGCGTCCCAGTACTTC. It translates to CASSLGGSTSSASQYF.

The chain recombines TRBV4-2 with TRBJ2-4; D possibly uses TRBD1 or TRBD2 (5 bases each). V was cut by 1 base and J by 1 base, with 17 bases left in between. This CDR3 is built from 18 residues. Germline CDR1 is LGHNA and CDR2 is YNFKEQ. The CDR3 here is CASSQAGTAGEAKNIQYF. The CDR3 DNA reads as TGTGCCAGCAGCCAAGCGGGGACCGCGGGTGAGGCCAAAAACATTCAGTACTTC.

The table lists this clonotype with many counts. The gene calls are TRBV5-1 and TRBJ2-1; D gene ambiguous. The CDR3 spans 14 residues. CDR1 is SGHRS, CDR2 YFSETQ, per germline. V was clipped by 2 bases and J by 2 bases, with 8 bases between them. Here the CDR3 reads CASSLETAYNEQFF. The DNA of the CDR3 is TGCGCCAGCAGCTTAGAGACGGCCTACAATGAGCAGTTCTTC.

The chain recombines TRBV15 with TRBJ2-2; the D gene is possibly TRBD1 (6 bases). The CDR3 has 15 residues. CDR1 LNHNV and CDR2 YYDKDF come from the germline V gene (reference sequence). Trimming removed 4 bases at V and 6 bases at J, with 15 bases between. The CDR3 region has the DNA TGTGCCACCAGCATGAGCAGGGGAAGACCCGGGGAGCTGTTTTTT. Translating it yields CATSMSRGRPGELFF.

The chain couples TRBV5-1 to TRBJ1-1, with D possibly TRBD1 on 6 matching bases. CDR3 length: 14 amino acids. CDR1 is SGHRS and CDR2 is YFSETQ in the germline V gene. The germline V and J ends were trimmed by 3 bases and 1 base, with 10 bases remaining between them. Written as DNA, the CDR3 is TGCGCCAGCAGCTCTAAACAGGGGAACACTGAAGCTTTCTTT. Translating it yields CASSSKQGNTEAFF.